Following are 5 T cell receptor beta chains from one sample sequenced in a study of CD8+ T cells in alopecia areata. RNA extraction was followed by reverse transcription into cDNA, which acted as the sequencing template. Assay used: immunoSEQ multiplex PCR; TCRdb lists only in-frame clones, some missing. This sample carries 150,000 to 200,000 clones, about 67% of them seen once, and the ten largest clones take around 10%. The material sequenced was CD8+ T cells sorted from blood, taken at week 0. All receptors derive from a human donor with alopecia areata.

The chain links TRBV27 to TRBJ1-5, with no clear D. V gave up 6 bases and J gave up 5 bases, with 8 bases separating them. Per germline, CDR1 MNHEY and CDR2 SMNVEV (reference sequence). The length of the CDR3 is 12 residues. The chain's CDR3 is CASRVGHQPQHF. CDR3 coding DNA: TGTGCCAGCAGAGTAGGGCATCAGCCCCAGCATTTT.

The sample holds a few counts of this clone. The chain couples TRBV4-1 to TRBJ2-1; 7 bases are shared with TRBD1. CDR1 MGHRA and CDR2 YSYEKL come from the germline V gene. The ends lost 4 bases at V and 4 bases at J; junction bases unmatched: 7. The CDR3 contains 15 residues. Here the CDR3 reads CASSPREQGYNEQFF. The DNA of the CDR3 is TGCGCCAGCAGCCCCCGCGAACAGGGGTACAATGAGCAGTTCTTC.

Note on this clone: Other DNA sequences in the sample encode the same CDR3. The chain links TRBV5-1 to TRBJ2-3; no clear D gene. The CDR3 consists of 15 residues. Trimming removed 0 bases from V and 0 bases from J, with 8 bases in between. Per the germline V gene, CDR1 is SGHRS and CDR2 is YFSETQ. The CDR3: CASSLERGSTDTQYF. For the CDR3, the DNA is TGCGCCAGCAGCTTGGAACGTGGGAGCACAGATACGCAGTATTTT.

V is TRBV19 and J is TRBJ1-2, with D unresolved. V lost 3 bases and J 3 bases, leaving 8 bases between the germline ends. The germline CDR1 and CDR2 sequences are LNHDA and SQIVND (reference sequence). This CDR3 is 13 amino acids long. The CDR3 here is CASSIGSYYGYTF. The CDR3 nucleotides are TGTGCCAGTAGTATCGGCAGTTACTATGGCTACACCTTC.

This clone was detected only once. The chain combines TRBV25-1 with TRBJ2-7; D is unclear. Per germline, CDR1 MGHDK and CDR2 SYGVNS. V gave up 4 bases and J gave up 1 base, with 8 bases separating them. The CDR3 loop spans 13 amino acids. The CDR3 DNA reads TGTGCCAGCAGTGGGACGGTGTCCTACGAGCAGTACTTC. It translates to CASSGTVSYEQYF.